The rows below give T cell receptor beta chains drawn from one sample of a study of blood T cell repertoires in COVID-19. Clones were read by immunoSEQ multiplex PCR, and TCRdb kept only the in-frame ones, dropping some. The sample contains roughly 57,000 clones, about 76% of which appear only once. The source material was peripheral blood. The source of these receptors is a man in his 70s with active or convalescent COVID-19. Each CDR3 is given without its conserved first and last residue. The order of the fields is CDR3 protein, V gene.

CDR3aa: ASSSLRDSAYGYT
v_gene: TRBV7-3

CDR3aa: ASSRRTGGFDTGELF
v_gene: TRBV11-2

CDR3aa: ASRPLRGSDETQY
v_gene: TRBV19

CDR3aa: ASTENRDNEQF
v_gene: TRBV6-1

CDR3aa: ASKGEENSPLH
v_gene: TRBV2

CDR3aa: ASKLTSGGIQKLF
v_gene: TRBV28

CDR3aa: ASRRAGTGMETQY
v_gene: TRBV27

CDR3aa: ASSPGGPGDTQY
v_gene: TRBV4-1

CDR3aa: ASRLGGTGELF
v_gene: TRBV5-4

CDR3aa: ASSYPGQGAYEQF
v_gene: TRBV6-6

CDR3aa: ASSVTGRGSYNSPLH
v_gene: TRBV7-2

CDR3aa: ASSTERDYNEQF
v_gene: TRBV7-2

CDR3aa: ASGGQLNTEAF
v_gene: TRBV7-2

CDR3aa: ASGTYSGNTIY
v_gene: TRBV6-5

CDR3aa: SVKSSGTRSGNTIY
v_gene: TRBV29-1

CDR3aa: ASRAGGTGELF
v_gene: TRBV12-3/TRBV12-4

CDR3aa: AWSVRYYGYT
v_gene: TRBV30

CDR3aa: ASSEGQTLLRVEKLF
v_gene: TRBV2

CDR3aa: ASSDLLQDNTGELF
v_gene: TRBV9

CDR3aa: ASRGLAATDTQY
v_gene: TRBV19

CDR3aa: ASSLAGGQTGELF
v_gene: TRBV3-1/TRBV3-2

CDR3aa: ASSPGTSGGEAYNEQF
v_gene: TRBV12-1

CDR3aa: ASSLVSGNRVTEAF
v_gene: TRBV7-9

CDR3aa: ASSWTGEQF
v_gene: TRBV7-9

CDR3aa: ATSDWDSAQETQY
v_gene: TRBV24-1

CDR3aa: ASSQDGLAGGKQF
v_gene: TRBV4-1

CDR3aa: ASPRDSRLRSQPQH
v_gene: TRBV19

CDR3aa: ASSKRQGATTYGYT
v_gene: TRBV5-6

CDR3aa: ASSLGGGSNQPQH
v_gene: TRBV28

CDR3aa: ASNLTTSGAGELF
v_gene: TRBV7-3

CDR3aa: ASSFGGEKLF
v_gene: TRBV7-9

CDR3aa: ASSYPRETNEQF
v_gene: TRBV6-2/TRBV6-3

CDR3aa: ASSQGRGGFYEQY
v_gene: TRBV3-1/TRBV3-2

CDR3aa: ATSDPGTGYGGYT
v_gene: TRBV24-1

CDR3aa: ASSEGQNYQPQH
v_gene: TRBV2